The source of this TCR beta chain is a study of human T cells and chemical hapten exposure. Study details: DPC (0.01%) was patch tested on the upper back and read at 6 days.

MiXCR, run by TCRdb on the RACE reads, gives a single entry per CDR3 protein. The data hold a few hundred thousand distinct CDR3 sequences, with roughly 6.3% observed a single time. Documented time point: patch test 2, 6 weeks after DPC sensitization. Sample treatment: therapeutic diphenylcyclopropenone sensitization with weekly scalp DPC. Those who donated were patients with alopecia, 18 to 70 years of age, and suitable for DPC. Germline assignment: CDR1 DFQATT and CDR2 SNEGSKA (reference sequence). Trimming took off 7 bases at V and 2 bases at J, with 9 bases between the two ends. The CDR3 is 11 residues long. Overall study findings and caveats: Relative to controls, expanded TCRs formed significantly more large CDR3 similarity clusters.

This clonotype was counted between two and nine times. The antigen is undetermined. The chain employs TRBV20-1 and TRBJ2-7; possible D gene TRBD2, 5 bases. The material was whole blood, obtained in connection with sensitization to the hapten diphenylcyclopropenone (DPC). This TCR was recovered from a woman between 18 and 30 years old with alopecia areata. Some clones in this sample may be carry-over from other donors' samples. The CDR3 loop is CSETGTYEQYF. CDR3 bases: TGCAGTGAGACGGGAACCTACGAGCAGTACTTC.